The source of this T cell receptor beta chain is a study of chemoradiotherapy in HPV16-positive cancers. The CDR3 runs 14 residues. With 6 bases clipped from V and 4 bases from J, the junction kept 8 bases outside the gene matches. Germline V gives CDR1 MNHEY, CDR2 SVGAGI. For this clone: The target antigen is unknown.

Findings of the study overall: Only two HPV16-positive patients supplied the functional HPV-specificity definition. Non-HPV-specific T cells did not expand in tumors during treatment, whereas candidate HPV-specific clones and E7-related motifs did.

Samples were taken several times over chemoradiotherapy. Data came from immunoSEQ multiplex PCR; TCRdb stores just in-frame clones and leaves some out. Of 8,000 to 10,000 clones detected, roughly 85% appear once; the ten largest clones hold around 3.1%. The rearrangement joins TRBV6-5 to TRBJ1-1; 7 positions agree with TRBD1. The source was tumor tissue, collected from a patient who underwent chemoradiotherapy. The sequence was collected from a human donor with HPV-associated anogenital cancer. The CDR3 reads CASSSPYRGTEAFF. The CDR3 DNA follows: TGTGCCAGCAGCTCACCCTACAGGGGCACTGAAGCTTTCTTT.